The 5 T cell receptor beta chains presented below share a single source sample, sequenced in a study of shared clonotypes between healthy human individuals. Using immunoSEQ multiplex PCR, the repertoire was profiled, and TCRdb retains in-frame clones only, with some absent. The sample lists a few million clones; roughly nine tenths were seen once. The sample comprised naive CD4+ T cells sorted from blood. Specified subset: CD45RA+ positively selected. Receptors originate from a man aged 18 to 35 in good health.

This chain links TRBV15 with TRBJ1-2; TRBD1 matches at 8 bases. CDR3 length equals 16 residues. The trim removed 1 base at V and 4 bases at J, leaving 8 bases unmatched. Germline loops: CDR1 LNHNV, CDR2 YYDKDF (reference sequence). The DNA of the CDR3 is TGTGCCACCAGCAGAGGAATGGACAGGGAGACCTATGGCTACACCTTC. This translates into CATSRGMDRETYGYTF.

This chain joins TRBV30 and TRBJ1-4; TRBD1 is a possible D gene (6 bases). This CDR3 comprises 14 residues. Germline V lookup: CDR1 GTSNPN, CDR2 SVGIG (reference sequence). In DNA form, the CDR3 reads TGTGCTTGCCGGGGGGCAGGCTCCAGGGAAAAACTGTTTTTT. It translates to CACRGAGSREKLFF. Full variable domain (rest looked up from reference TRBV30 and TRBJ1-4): SQTIHQWPATLVQPVGSPLSLECTVEGTSNPNLYWYRQAAGRGLQLLFYSVGIGQISSEVPQNLSASRPQDRQFILSSKKLLLSDSGFYLCACRGAGSREKLFFGSGTQLSVL.

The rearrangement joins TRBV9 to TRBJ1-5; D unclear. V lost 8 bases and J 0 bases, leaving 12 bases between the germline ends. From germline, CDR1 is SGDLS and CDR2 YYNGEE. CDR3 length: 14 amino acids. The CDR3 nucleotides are TGTGCCAGTTCTCCGACACTTAGCAATCAGCCCCAGCATTTT. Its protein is CASSPTLSNQPQHF.

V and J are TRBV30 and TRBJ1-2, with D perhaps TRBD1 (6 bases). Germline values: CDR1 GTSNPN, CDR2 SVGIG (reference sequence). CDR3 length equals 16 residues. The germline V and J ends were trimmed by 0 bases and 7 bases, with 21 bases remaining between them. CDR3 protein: CAWSVIPSGGGSGYTF. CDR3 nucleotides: TGTGCCTGGAGTGTAATTCCATCTGGAGGGGGTAGTGGCTACACCTTC.

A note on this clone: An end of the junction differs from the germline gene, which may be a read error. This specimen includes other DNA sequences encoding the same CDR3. The CDR3 region has the DNA TGCAGTGCGAGAGGGAAAAACATTCAGTACTTC. Protein product: CSARGKNIQYF. The chain carries TRBV20-1 and TRBJ2-4, with D tentatively TRBD2 (5 bases). This CDR3 spans 11 amino acids. Per germline, CDR1 DFQATT and CDR2 SNEGSKA (reference sequence).